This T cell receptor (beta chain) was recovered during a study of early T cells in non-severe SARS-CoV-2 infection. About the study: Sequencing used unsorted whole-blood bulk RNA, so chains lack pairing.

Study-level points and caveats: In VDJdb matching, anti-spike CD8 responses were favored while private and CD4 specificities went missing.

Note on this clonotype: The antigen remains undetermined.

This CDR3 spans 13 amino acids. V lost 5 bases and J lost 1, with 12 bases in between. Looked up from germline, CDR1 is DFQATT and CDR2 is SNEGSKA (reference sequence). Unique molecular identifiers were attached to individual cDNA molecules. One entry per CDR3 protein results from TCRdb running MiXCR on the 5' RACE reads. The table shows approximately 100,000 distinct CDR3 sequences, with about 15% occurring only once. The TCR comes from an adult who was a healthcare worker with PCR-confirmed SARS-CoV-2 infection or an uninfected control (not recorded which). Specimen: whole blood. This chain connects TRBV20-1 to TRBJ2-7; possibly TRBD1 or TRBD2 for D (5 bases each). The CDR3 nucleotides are TGCAGTGCTGGGGGTGCGGATTCCTACGAGCAGTACTTC. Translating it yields CSAGGADSYEQYF.